The present entry profiles one T cell receptor (beta chain) with its context. The target of this receptor is not known. Base-call qualities are not available, and no considerably larger clone is one nucleotide away. The germline V gene specifies SGHTS as CDR1 and YDEGEE as CDR2. V has 4 bases trimmed and J has 8 bases trimmed; junction bases matching no gene number 14. The CDR3 has 15 amino acids, counting the end cysteine and phenylalanine. The retained sequence is limited to the CDR3, 45 bases, with the frame set at the first base. This record comes from a study of cytomegalovirus exposure and HLA in healthy donors (dated by TCRdb to about 2017). A note on the overall study: According to a later analysis, one platform produced both the 120 validation repertoires and the 550 to 800 repertoires of the first cohort. The study aimed to test whether cataloging public T cell receptors could reveal signatures of past pathogen exposure. A separate validation cohort of over a hundred different subjects was used in addition to the roughly 700-subject first cohort. To predict cytomegalovirus infection status, the study brought together high-throughput TCR immunosequencing, statistical association of individual TCRs with disease status, and machine learning.

Separate from the approximately 670-subject first cohort, the validation cohort of 120 subjects was the group to which the donors belonged. Receptor libraries were prepared by the immunoSEQ multiplex PCR assay. The source study handled its data this way. A statistical classification framework was developed to diagnose cytomegalovirus status using the catalog of TCR beta chain sequences. TCRdb re-hosts the immuneACCESS table, in-frame sequences only. Its copies lack some clones; in the studies checked, an unresolved V gene accounts for under half of them, and the cause for the rest is not known. From that table come the V and J calls and clone size; the DNA was used to work out D and trimming. This sample lists 150,000 to 200,000 clones; 96% were detected once. The leading ten clones occupy roughly 1% of the sample. General study outcomes and caveats: According to the authors, the approach could potentially be generalized to other disease states and immunological phenotypes. A later analysis found that TCRs clustered in the first cohort also tended to co-occur in the 95 to 150 validation repertoires, with approximately 94% of cluster scores above 0. Cytomegalovirus status was reported to be diagnosed by the classifier with high specificity and sensitivity in both the original and validation cohorts. The validation cohort had no HLA typing available for a later analysis, so co-occurrence within that cohort was assessed over all 120 repertoires. A few of the identified cytomegalovirus-associated TCR beta chains were confirmed in vitro to be specific for cytomegalovirus antigens. Most TCR sequences were observed very rarely across donors, whereas some public TCRs were present in many individuals. The study listed approximately 150 TCR beta chains as associated with cytomegalovirus.

The material sequenced was PBMCs. The rearrangement combines TRBV5-8 with TRBJ1-1; 7 bases in the middle match TRBD1. This clonotype was obtained from a woman aged 18-30 years in good health and CMV-seronegative. The CDR3 corresponds to CASSPLEDRLLEAFF. Here is the DNA: TGTGCCAGCAGCCCCCTTGAGGACAGGTTATTAGAAGCTTTCTTT.